This TCR beta chain came from a study of metastatic and nonmetastatic thyroid tumors. Study-wide context: Comparative analysis of repertoires was undertaken across blood and tumor or nodule tissue obtained from malignant and benign thyroid patients.

This clone ranks as medium-sized. Its target is unknown. Every patient was untreated before thyroid surgery. Study results and limitations: For both blood and tumor, malignant thyroid tumors reportedly showed significantly higher TCR beta diversity than benign nodules did.

The CDR3 runs to 17 residues. Germline V gives CDR1 MNHNS, CDR2 SASEGT. The V gene end was trimmed by 2 bases and the J gene end by 2 bases; junction bases not matched to a gene: 9. Original handling: Building a distant-metastasis classifier for papillary thyroid cancer drew on CDR3 differences across clinicopathological groups. TCRdb re-called the PCR reads via MiXCR. For this entry, the V and J calls and clone size follow TCRdb and not the study's own pipeline. The repertoire consists of about 11,000 clones, with about 25% occurring once and the leading ten covering about 9.1%. This sequence joins TRBV6-1 and TRBJ2-3, with 8 positions matching TRBD2. Source material: tumor tissue. The TCR sequence derives from a female donor with papillary thyroid cancer or a benign thyroid nodule (not recorded which). Some clones in this sample may be carry-over from other donors' samples. The CDR3 sequence is CASSERRLAGPTDTQYF. For the CDR3, the DNA is TGTGCCAGCAGTGAAAGGAGGTTAGCGGGACCCACAGATACGCAGTATTTT.